The 26 T cell receptor beta chains below were found in one sample sequenced in a study of molecular identifiers for immune sequencing clone quantification. MiXCR was run by TCRdb on the PCR reads, yielding one entry per CDR3 protein. In the table there are under 650,000 distinct CDR3 sequences, around 20% of which are singletons. The source material was naive CD8+ T cells from blood, with Jurkat cell RNA spiked in. Subset described: FACS-sorted CD8+CD4-CCR7+CD45RA+ naive T cells. These receptors all stem from a human donor in good health. Some libraries in this study had Jurkat cell RNA spiked in.

This clonotype was counted a few times. This chain joins TRBV20-1 and TRBJ2-5; unclear D gene. Trimming shortened V by 3 bases and J by 3 bases, and 11 bases separated the two germline ends. The CDR3 loop spans 13 amino acids. CDR1 DFQATT and CDR2 SNEGSKA come from the germline V gene (reference sequence). The CDR3 DNA is TGCAGTGCTAGTCCTCAGATGGAAGAGACCCAGTACTTC. Its protein product is CSASPQMEETQYF.

In this sample, this clonotype turned up many times. This sequence joins TRBV12-3 or TRBV12-4 and TRBJ1-5; D gene uncertain. This CDR3 contains 12 residues. The ends were cut back, 5 bases at V and 6 bases at J, with 8 bases in the middle. The CDR3, as DNA: TGTGCCAGCAGTGAGCCGGGTCAGCCCCAGCATTTT. This encodes CASSEPGQPQHF.

The sample holds a few counts of this clonotype. This chain uses TRBV19 with TRBJ1-2; D gene ambiguous. The V end lost 0 bases, the J end lost 3 bases, and 8 bases lay between the germline ends. Germline CDR1 and CDR2: LNHDA and SQIVND (reference sequence). CDR3 length equals 14 residues. Here the CDR3 DNA reads TGTGCCAGTAGTATAGATCCCGGGGACTATGGCTACACCTTC. This sequence encodes CASSIDPGDYGYTF.

This clonotype was detected only once. A much larger clone differs from this one at a single base, so this may be a read error. CDR3 nucleotides: TGTGCCGGCAGACCGGACAGCCACTATGGCTACACCTTC. Translating it yields CAGRPDSHYGYTF. This chain uses TRBV6-5 with TRBJ1-2, with a tentative D call TRBD1 (6 bases). Germline CDR1 is MNHEY and CDR2 is SVGAGI. The CDR3 extends over 13 amino acids.

This clonotype was observed at least ten times. The chain joins TRBV7-9 to TRBJ2-2; TRBD1 is a possible D gene (5 bases). Germline V CDR1 and CDR2: SEHNR, FQNEAQ (reference sequence). V lost 1 base and J lost 1, with 10 bases in between. The CDR3 covers 16 residues. This CDR3 is CASSLVQGRNTGELFF. The CDR3 bases are TGTGCCAGCAGCTTAGTGCAGGGAAGGAACACCGGGGAGCTGTTTTTT. Complete variable domain (other parts from reference TRBV7-9 and TRBJ2-2): DTGVSQNPRHKITKRGQNVTFRCDPISEHNRLYWYRQTLGQGPEFLTYFQNEAQLEKSRLLSDRFSAERPKGSFSTLEIQRTEQGDSAMYLCASSLVQGRNTGELFFGEGSRLTVL.

This clonotype occurred many times. V gene TRBV7-9 combines with J gene TRBJ2-3; 12 nucleotides match TRBD2. Germline V gene sequence: CDR1 SEHNR, CDR2 FQNEAQ (reference sequence). Trimming took 3 bases from V and 5 from J; bases not matched to a gene: 15. This CDR3 contains 19 residues. In DNA form, the CDR3 reads TGTGCCAGCAGCTTTCCCAGTCTTATCCTAGCGGGGGGGCTAGATACGCAGTATTTT. It codes for CASSFPSLILAGGLDTQYF.

This clonotype has ten or more counts. The V gene is TRBV7-2, the J gene TRBJ1-1; D is possibly TRBD1 (6 bases). The CDR3 length is 14 residues. V lost 3 bases, J lost 5 bases, and 13 bases lay in between. Germline-derived CDR1 and CDR2 are SGHTA and FQGNSA. The CDR3 is CASSFSGAATEAFF. CDR3 nucleotides: TGTGCCAGCAGCTTCTCGGGGGCGGCGACTGAAGCTTTCTTT.

Comments on this clonotype: Lacking the conserved final phenylalanine or tryptophan, this CDR3 likely reflects a read error. The chain carries TRBV5-6 and TRBJ2-5; 7 bases line up with TRBD2. The CDR3 spans 15 residues. Germline V lookup: CDR1 SGHDT, CDR2 YYEEEE. V lost 0 bases to trimming and J lost 5 bases; unmatched junction nucleotides: 7. The CDR3 DNA sequence: TGTGCCAGCAGCTTGGCCGCGGGAGTACGGGAGACCCAGTACCTC. Residues: CASSLAAGVRETQYL.

This clonotype was seen repeatedly, ten times or more. The V and J genes are TRBV6-2 or TRBV6-3 and TRBJ2-6; possible D gene TRBD1, 6 bases. The CDR3 length is 18 residues. V gave up 5 bases and J gave up 0 bases, with 17 bases separating them. Germline-derived CDR1 and CDR2 are MNHEY and SVGEGT. The CDR3 DNA follows: TGTGCCAGCAGTGAAATACAGGGTCCCAGCTCTGGGGCCAACGTCCTGACTTTC. Protein: CASSEIQGPSSGANVLTF.

The chain combines TRBV27 with TRBJ2-7; no clear D. Germline V gene lookup returns CDR1 MNHEY and CDR2 SMNVEV (reference sequence). The CDR3 sequence is 15 residues long. V dropped 10 bases and J dropped 0 bases, with 19 bases sitting between them. The CDR3 region has the DNA TGTGCCACGCAGCTTCAGGCGACCTTCTCCTACGAGCAGTACTTC. This codes for CATQLQATFSYEQYF.

In regard to this clonotype: Being one base from a much bigger clone, this may be a read error. CDR3 sequence: CSAITGHREQYF. For the CDR3, the DNA is TGCAGTGCTATTACGGGGCACCGCGAGCAGTACTTC. The chain uses TRBV20-1 and TRBJ2-7; D may be TRBD1 or TRBD2 (5 bases each). The germline V gene encodes CDR1 DFQATT and CDR2 SNEGSKA (reference sequence). Trimming took off 4 bases at V and 6 bases at J, with 13 bases between the two ends. CDR3 length equals 12 residues.

This clonotype has more than one count but fewer than ten. This sequence joins TRBV5-1 and TRBJ2-7; D unclear. Germline V CDR1 and CDR2: SGHRS, YFSETQ. V lost 0 bases and J lost 4, with 14 bases in between. The CDR3 length is 15 residues. In DNA, the CDR3 is TGCGCCAGCAGCTTGGTATCCGGGCAGCCATACGAGCAGTACTTC. It yields the protein CASSLVSGQPYEQYF.

This clonotype was seen at least ten times. J is TRBJ2-1 and V is TRBV4-1; D ambiguous. The germline CDR1 and CDR2 sequences are MGHRA and YSYEKL. Trimming stripped 1 base from V and 9 bases from J, with 13 bases between. The length of the CDR3 is 14 residues. CDR3 bases: TGCGCCAGCAGCCAAGGTGGGTCCAACGGTGAGCAGTTCTTC. Translating it yields CASSQGGSNGEQFF.

Concerning this clonotype: This may come from a read error, since a much larger clone is one base off. The chain recombines TRBV7-9 with TRBJ2-2, with D possibly matching TRBD1 (5 bases). The germline CDR1 and CDR2 sequences are SEHNR and FQNEAQ (reference sequence). V lost 5 bases, J lost 1 base, and 14 bases lay in between. The CDR3 consists of 16 residues. The CDR3 nucleotides are TGTGCCAGCAGCACGGGCGAGACAGAGAACACCGGGGAGCTGTTTTTT. Residues: CASSTGETENTGELFF.

This clonotype was recorded a few times. The chain uses TRBV30 and TRBJ2-7; 8 bases are shared with TRBD2. The CDR3 covers 13 residues. V was pared by 6 bases and J by 4 bases, with 8 bases of the junction left unmatched. CDR1 and CDR2 (germline): GTSNPN, SVGIG (reference sequence). The CDR3 nucleotides are TGTGCCTGCACGCGGGGGGCGAAATACGAGCAGTACTTC. Translated: CACTRGAKYEQYF. The whole variable domain, remainder taken from reference TRBV30 and TRBJ2-7, is SQTIHQWPATLVQPVGSPLSLECTVEGTSNPNLYWYRQAAGRGLQLLFYSVGIGQISSEVPQNLSASRPQDRQFILSSKKLLLSDSGFYLCACTRGAKYEQYFGPGTRLTVT.

A word on this clonotype: A much bigger clone sits one base away, suggesting this may be a read error. V gene TRBV27 combines with J gene TRBJ2-7; 7 nucleotides agree with TRBD1. The CDR3 has 14 residues. CDR1 and CDR2 (germline): MNHEY, SMNVEV (reference sequence). This chain's CDR3 is CAGSQQGSYYEQYF. CDR3 nucleotide sequence: TGTGCCGGCAGCCAACAGGGGTCATACTACGAGCAGTACTTC.

This clonotype was counted at least ten times. The CDR3 nucleotides read TGTGCCACCAGTGATCCCCGACAGGGGGTAGTCTCTCTGAGCACAGATACGCAGTATTTT. It encodes CATSDPRQGVVSLSTDTQYF. The chain links TRBV24-1 to TRBJ2-3; TRBD1 agrees at 9 bases. Germline assignment: CDR1 KGHDR and CDR2 SFDVKD. The CDR3 is made up of 20 amino acids. The junction had 15 bases not matched to a gene; V was cut back by 3 bases and J by 0 bases.

This clonotype was recorded many times. An end of the junction differs from the germline gene, which may be a read error. The chain recombines TRBV6-6 with TRBJ1-1; D is possibly TRBD1 (5 bases). CDR1 is MNHNY, CDR2 SVGAGI, per germline (reference sequence). This CDR3 region has 17 residues. In DNA form, the CDR3 reads TGTGCCAGCAGTAACTCTCGGGGCCGCAGCCAGAACACTGAAGCTTTCTTT. This translates into CASSNSRGRSQNTEAFF.

This clonotype was seen at least ten times. The V and J genes are TRBV6-1 and TRBJ2-7; TRBD1 matches 7 bases. V lost 4 bases and J lost 3; bases outside the gene matches: 3. The CDR3 length is 13 residues. In germline, CDR1 is MNHNS, CDR2 SASEGT. CDR3 DNA sequence: TGTGCCAGCAGTGGGGGACAGCTCTACGAGCAGTACTTC. This gives the protein CASSGGQLYEQYF.

In regard to this clonotype: Its ends do not fully match the called genes, so a read error is possible. The chain's CDR3 is CASNQERDRVYEQYF. Here the CDR3 DNA reads TGCGCCAGCAACCAAGAGAGGGACAGGGTCTACGAGCAGTACTTC. The chain uses TRBV4-3 and TRBJ2-7, with 9 nucleotides matching TRBD1. Germline V lookup: CDR1 LGHNA, CDR2 YSLEER. The length of the CDR3 is 15 residues.

At least ten counts were recorded for this clonotype. The chain links TRBV4-3 to TRBJ2-5; no definite D call. The CDR3 covers 17 residues. Germline V gene lookup returns CDR1 LGHNA and CDR2 YSLEER. V was shortened by 0 bases and J by 5 bases, with 19 bases between the two germline ends. The chain's CDR3 is CASSQDPAAGSHETQYF. In DNA, the CDR3 is TGCGCCAGCAGCCAAGACCCGGCGGCAGGCTCCCATGAGACCCAGTACTTC.

The chain couples TRBV25-1 to TRBJ2-1; D is undetermined. The CDR3 has 16 amino acids. Trimming removed 5 bases from V and 3 bases from J, with 17 bases in between. CDR1 and CDR2 (germline): MGHDK, SYGVNS. The CDR3: CASSNPGYPIYNEQFF. The CDR3 DNA reads as TGTGCCAGCAGTAACCCAGGATATCCCATCTACAATGAGCAGTTCTTC.

This clonotype was seen ten or more times. The V call is TRBV10-2, the J call TRBJ1-1; 9 bases map to TRBD1. CDR3 length: 14 amino acids. V lost 7 bases to trimming and J lost 3 bases; unmatched junction nucleotides: 6. Looked up from germline, CDR1 is WSHSY and CDR2 is SAAADI. Here the CDR3 DNA reads TGCGCCAGCACACAGGGGGCAAAGGACACTGAAGCTTTCTTT. It encodes CASTQGAKDTEAFF.

This clonotype was counted at least ten times. This sequence joins TRBV4-2 and TRBJ2-7; 7 nucleotides agree with TRBD2. This CDR3 comprises 16 residues. Germline V CDR1 and CDR2: LGHNA, YNFKEQ. V gave up 0 bases and J gave up 0 bases; unmatched junction bases: 5. In DNA, the CDR3 is TGTGCCAGCAGCCAAGAAGAAGCGGGGAGCTCCTACGAGCAGTACTTC. Its translation: CASSQEEAGSSYEQYF.

This clonotype has more than one count but fewer than ten. The chain couples TRBV14 to TRBJ1-2; TRBD1 matches at 7 bases. Germline CDR1 reads SGHDN; CDR2 reads FVKESK. With 1 base clipped from V and 8 bases from J, the junction kept 4 bases outside the gene matches. CDR3 length: 13 amino acids. The CDR3 spells CASSQVFRGGYTF. As DNA, the CDR3 is TGTGCCAGCAGCCAAGTCTTCAGGGGGGGCTACACCTTC.

For the CDR3, the DNA is TGTGCCAGCAGCCCAAGGGGTATGGGGTCCGGTGGCTACACCTTC. This translates into CASSPRGMGSGGYTF. The chain uses TRBV7-9 and TRBJ1-2, with a tentative D call TRBD1 (5 bases). Trimming left V 5 bases short and J 7 bases short, with 20 bases between. Germline V lookup: CDR1 SEHNR, CDR2 FQNEAQ (reference sequence). This CDR3 has 15 amino acids.